This T cell receptor (beta chain) was recovered during a study of blood T cell repertoires in COVID-19. On the study more broadly: There were acute and convalescent COVID-19 samples, and they came from the United States, Italy and Spain. Sample material is recorded as cDNA or gDNA derived from T cells, B-cell-depleted T cells, or PBMCs.

Generated by immunoSEQ multiplex PCR, the TCRdb table keeps only in-frame clones and is missing some. The table shows under 85,000 clones, with about 90% occurring only once. The CDR3 consists of 16 residues. The germline CDR1 and CDR2 sequences are SGHNT and YYREEE (reference sequence). Trimming took 1 base from V and 6 from J, leaving 17 bases between them. The J gene is TRBJ1-3, the V gene TRBV5-4, with no clear D. Material for sequencing was peripheral blood. The sequence was collected from a human donor in a cohort sampled during active COVID-19. CDR3 bases: TGTGCCAGCAGCTTGTATGGCAGGCAAGGCGAAAACACCATATATTTT. Translation: CASSLYGRQGENTIYF.